This T cell receptor (beta chain) was retrieved from a study of T cell repertoires in cytomegalovirus infection. As for the study in general: CMV infection and matching HLA type were both indicated by public TCR beta signatures.

TCRdb recomputed calls from the reads with MiXCR, one row per CDR3 protein. Of about 76,000 distinct CDR3 sequences in the sample, about 4% were seen once. At least ten counts were recorded for this clonotype. Its antigen is not known. This CDR3 has 16 amino acids. The V gene end was trimmed by 5 bases and the J gene end by 2 bases; junction bases not matched to a gene: 6. Germline assignment: CDR1 SGHVS and CDR2 FQNEAQ. Points from the study as a whole: The cumulative frequency of public TCR beta families distinguished individuals who carried CMV together with the relevant HLA. The ex vivo response was dominated by HLA-C-restricted CMV-specific TCR beta clonotypes.

The sequencing input was PBMCs. The rearrangement joins TRBV7-8 to TRBJ2-3; 11 nucleotides align to TRBD2. This sequence was found in a human donor in good health (CMV status not recorded). Some clones in this sample may be carry-over from other donors' samples. The CDR3 sequence: CASSHRLAGYTDTQYF. The CDR3 DNA is TGTGCCAGCAGCCATCGACTAGCGGGGTACACAGATACGCAGTATTTT. Combining the CDR3 with reference TRBV7-8 and TRBJ2-3 gives the whole variable domain GAGVSQSPRYKVAKRGQDVALRCDPISGHVSLFWYQQALGQGPEFLTYFQNEAQLDKSGLPSDRFFAERPEGSVSTLKIQRTQQEDSAVYLCASSHRLAGYTDTQYFGPGTRLTVL.